This entry is about one T cell receptor beta chain. Its antigen is unidentified. This sample was included in a study of neurological immune-mediated disorders. Synthesis of cDNA used 5'RACE (with 10-nucleotide random UMIs). From 15-18 subjects, every sequencing run obtained over 190 million TCR-beta sequences. MiXCR, run by TCRdb on the 5' RACE reads, gives a single entry per CDR3 protein. The data hold about 18,000 distinct CDR3 sequences, with 27% observed a single time. CDR3 length equals 12 residues. With 1 base removed from V and 7 bases from J, the gap between germline ends came to 7 bases. The study, taken as a whole, reports: It was HTLV-1-associated myelopathy that showed the most TCR clonal expansion, while multiple sclerosis showed the least, falling below healthy controls.

This clonotype was sampled from a man in his forties or fifties with HTLV-1-associated myelopathy (HAM/TSP). Sequencing input: PBMCs. V gene TRBV12-3 or TRBV12-4 combines with J gene TRBJ1-1; D gene unclear. The CDR3 coding sequence is TGTGCCAGCAGTTTAGATCAGGTTGAAGCTTTCTTT. Its translation is CASSLDQVEAFF.